This T cell receptor beta chain was identified in a study of T cells in Graves' hyperthyroidism and ophthalmopathy. General study findings and limits: A model using 13 V-J features told ophthalmopathy apart from stable hyperthyroidism. Most clonotypes expanded in thyroid above 0.001 were likewise present in blood.

Worth noting for this clonotype: The antigen is not known.

The CDR3 regions of TCR beta were amplified from RNA transcripts. HTBI primers were employed in a first-round RT-PCR of the TCR CDR3. A single record per CDR3 protein comes from TCRdb applying MiXCR to the multiplex PCR reads. Here the sample spans fewer than 450,000 distinct CDR3 sequences, roughly 20% being singletons. The diagnoses drew upon clinical symptoms, serum thyroxine and TRAb, thyroid ultrasound and orbital computed tomography. Input material: blood. This clonotype originated in a man between 18 and 35 years old with Graves' ophthalmopathy.

Here the CDR3 reads CASSQAGGDEQYF. DNA for the CDR3: TGTGCCAGCAGCCAAGCAGGAGGGGATGAGCAGTACTTC. V usage is TRBV3-1 and J usage is TRBJ2-7; TRBD2 is a possible D gene (6 bases). The CDR3 contains 13 residues. Germline CDR1 reads LGHDT; CDR2 reads YNNKEL (reference sequence). Trimming removed 1 base from V and 7 bases from J, with 11 bases in between.